The 30 T cell receptor beta chains reported below all come from one sample, sequenced in a study of cytomegalovirus exposure and HLA in healthy donors. Primers: 60 Vbeta forward and 13 Jbeta reverse. The protocol was immunoSEQ multiplex PCR, while the TCRdb copy is restricted to in-frame clones and leaves out a portion. The sample consists of approximately 180,000 clones, just over 75% of them appearing once. The sequenced material came from PBMCs. The receptors come from a woman aged 55-70 years in good health and CMV-seropositive.

V and J are TRBV25-1 and TRBJ2-3; D is ambiguous. The germline V and J ends were trimmed by 1 base and 3 bases, with 5 bases remaining between them. This CDR3 comprises 13 residues. Per the germline V gene, CDR1 is MGHDK and CDR2 is SYGVNS. CDR3: CASSEFGTDTQYF. The CDR3 DNA reads as TGTGCCAGCAGTGAATTCGGTACAGATACGCAGTATTTT.

This chain connects TRBV6-5 to TRBJ1-5, with TRBD1 matching 10 bases. The CDR3 totals 15 residues. Unmatched junction bases numbered 4, after V lost 5 bases and J lost 3 bases. Germline-derived CDR1 and CDR2 are MNHEY and SVGAGI. The CDR3 coding sequence is TGTGCCAGCAGTGCCGGGACAGGGGCCAATCAGCCCCAGCATTTT. This encodes CASSAGTGANQPQHF.

The chain uses TRBV6-5 and TRBJ1-2; 7 positions agree with TRBD1. Per germline, CDR1 MNHEY and CDR2 SVGAGI. Trimming removed 2 bases from V and 4 bases from J; junction bases left unmatched: 4. The CDR3 extends over 14 amino acids. DNA for the CDR3: TGTGCCAGCAGTTACGACAGGGCGCCCTATGGCTACACCTTC. It codes for CASSYDRAPYGYTF.

The V call is TRBV9, the J call TRBJ2-2; 9 positions match TRBD2. J was trimmed by 0 bases and V by 3 bases; bases with no gene match: 0. The CDR3 extends over 15 amino acids. Germline CDR1 and CDR2: SGDLS and YYNGEE. DNA of the CDR3: TGTGCCAGCAGCGAGCGGGGGGCGAACACCGGGGAGCTGTTTTTT. Its translation is CASSERGANTGELFF.

V and J are TRBV25-1 and TRBJ2-7; unclear D gene. The length of the CDR3 is 14 residues. Trimming pared 1 base from V and 2 bases from J, leaving 9 bases between. Looked up from germline, CDR1 is MGHDK and CDR2 is SYGVNS. The CDR3 loop is CASSEFGGTYEQYF. The CDR3 DNA follows: TGTGCCAGCAGTGAATTCGGCGGTACCTACGAGCAGTACTTC.

The rearrangement uses TRBV28 and TRBJ1-4, with D hard to call. The V end was cut by 4 bases, the J end by 8 bases, with 17 bases between. This CDR3 spans 15 amino acids. Germline V CDR1 and CDR2: MDHEN, SYDVKM. CDR3 DNA sequence: TGTGCCAGCAGTTCTCCCGGGGATAGGCGGGAAAAACTGTTTTTT. Residues: CASSSPGDRREKLFF.

V and J are TRBV28 and TRBJ1-2, with 7 bases lining up with TRBD1. With V trimmed by 5 bases and J by 1 base, 7 bases remained unmatched. The germline CDR1 and CDR2 sequences are MDHEN and SYDVKM. The CDR3 is 15 amino acids. The CDR3 bases are TGTGCCAGCAGTGAAGGGACAGACCTTAACTATGGCTACACCTTC. This translates into CASSEGTDLNYGYTF.

The sample holds one count of this clone. The gene calls are TRBV1 and TRBJ2-1; TRBD2, the table's D call, lacks a check against the DNA. TRBV1 is listed as a pseudogene. The CDR3 is made up of 16 amino acids. The DNA of the CDR3 is TGCACCAGCAGCCAAACCGGGACTAGGACGTACAATGAGCAGTTCTTC. It yields the protein CTSSQTGTRTYNEQFF.

This clone came up a few times. V gene TRBV13 combines with J gene TRBJ2-1, with 16 bases matching TRBD2. Germline V gene data show CDR1 as PRHDT and CDR2 as FYEKMQ (reference sequence). The CDR3 runs to 17 residues. The V segment lost 5 bases and the J segment 7 bases; nucleotides outside the gene matches: 8. The CDR3 bases are TGTGCCAGCAGCATACAGGGACTAGCGGGAGGGTTTAATGAGCAGTTCTTC. This codes for CASSIQGLAGGFNEQFF.

The chain employs TRBV5-8 and TRBJ2-3; 8 nucleotides agree with TRBD1. Germline loops: CDR1 SGHTS, CDR2 YDEGEE. The CDR3 is made up of 15 amino acids. The trim removed 4 bases at V and 0 bases at J, leaving 4 bases unmatched. The CDR3 DNA sequence: TGTGCCAGCAGCATGACAGGGGTTAGCACAGATACGCAGTATTTT. Translation gives CASSMTGVSTDTQYF.

The chain combines TRBV15 with TRBJ2-1, with a tentative D call TRBD2 (5 bases). Germline V gene data show CDR1 as LNHNV and CDR2 as YYDKDF (reference sequence). The CDR3 contains 11 residues. Trimming shortened V by 6 bases and J by 9 bases, and 9 bases separated the two germline ends. CDR3 DNA: TGTGCCACCAGTTCGAGGGCTGAGCAGTTCTTC. It specifies CATSSRAEQFF.

The chain is built from TRBV19 and TRBJ2-5, with D perhaps TRBD2 (6 bases). This CDR3 is built from 14 residues. Germline-derived CDR1 and CDR2 are LNHDA and SQIVND (reference sequence). V lost 3 bases and J lost 1, with 9 bases in between. This chain's CDR3 is CASSIVLAQETQYF. The CDR3 coding sequence is TGTGCCAGTAGTATCGTACTAGCCCAAGAGACCCAGTACTTC. The full variable domain, its missing parts supplied by reference TRBV19 and TRBJ2-5, is DGGITQSPKYLFRKEGQNVTLSCEQNLNHDAMYWYRQDPGQGLRLIYYSQIVNDFQKGDIAEGYSVSREKKESFPLTVTSAQKNPTAFYLCASSIVLAQETQYFGPGTRLLVL.

The chain joins TRBV30 to TRBJ1-6; D is ambiguous. The germline V gene encodes CDR1 GTSNPN and CDR2 SVGIG (reference sequence). With 2 bases removed from V and 0 bases from J, the gap between germline ends came to 14 bases. The CDR3 covers 17 residues. The CDR3 spells CAWSTGIQSSYNSPLHF. The DNA for the CDR3 is TGTGCCTGGAGTACGGGGATACAAAGCTCCTATAATTCACCCCTCCACTTT. Combining the CDR3 with reference TRBV30 and TRBJ1-6 gives the whole variable domain SQTIHQWPATLVQPVGSPLSLECTVEGTSNPNLYWYRQAAGRGLQLLFYSVGIGQISSEVPQNLSASRPQDRQFILSSKKLLLSDSGFYLCAWSTGIQSSYNSPLHFGNGTRLTVT.

The genes are TRBV2 and TRBJ2-2; a weak D match, TRBD2 (6 bases). Trimming left V 6 bases short and J 4 bases short, with 9 bases between. CDR3 length: 13 residues. The germline CDR1 and CDR2 sequences are SNHLY and FYNNEI. CDR3: CASRAGFTGELFF. The CDR3 DNA sequence: TGTGCCAGCAGGGCGGGGTTCACCGGGGAGCTGTTTTTT.

The chain is built from TRBV5-4 and TRBJ2-5; TRBD2 aligns across 8 bases. The CDR3 length is 16 residues. From germline, CDR1 is SGHNT and CDR2 YYREEE (reference sequence). V lost 3 bases and J lost 6; bases outside the gene matches: 13. The CDR3, as DNA: TGTGCCAGCAGCTCAGAGGCCGGGAGGGCGGGAAAGACCCAGTACTTC. This translates into CASSSEAGRAGKTQYF.

The chain combines TRBV19 with TRBJ2-2, with 8 nucleotides matching TRBD2. V shed 4 bases, J shed 1 base, and the junction held 8 bases outside the gene matches. CDR3 length equals 17 residues. Germline CDR1 and CDR2: LNHDA and SQIVND (reference sequence). The CDR3 nucleotides are TGTGCCAGTAGTAAACTATCCGGGAGGGTGAACACCGGGGAGCTGTTTTTT. It codes for CASSKLSGRVNTGELFF.

The genes are TRBV19 and TRBJ2-3; D ambiguous. The ends were cut back, 1 base at V and 1 base at J, with 12 bases in the middle. Germline values: CDR1 LNHDA, CDR2 SQIVND (reference sequence). The CDR3 contains 16 residues. The CDR3: CASSIGGSRGTDTQYF. The CDR3 DNA reads as TGTGCCAGTAGTATAGGAGGATCCCGGGGCACAGATACGCAGTATTTT.

The chain joins TRBV6-5 to TRBJ1-5; D is possibly TRBD1 (6 bases). The CDR3 runs to 16 residues. V gave up 1 base and J gave up 9 bases, with 19 bases separating them. Germline V gene sequence: CDR1 MNHEY, CDR2 SVGAGI. For the CDR3, the DNA is TGTGCCAGCAGTTACTTGACCCAACAGGGCACGCGGCCCCAGCATTTT. This codes for CASSYLTQQGTRPQHF.

To note about this clone: The junction differs from germline at one of its ends, possibly a read error. Written as DNA, the CDR3 is TGTGCCAGCAGCCAAGATCTGAGGACAGAGATCACCGCGGAGCTGTTTTTT. Protein: CASSQDLRTEITAELFF. The rearrangement links TRBV4-2 to TRBJ2-2; maybe TRBD1 (6 bases). The CDR3 has 17 amino acids. Per germline, CDR1 LGHNA and CDR2 YNFKEQ.

The chain's CDR3 is CASSPPSRVDTEAFF. The CDR3 DNA sequence: TGTGCCAGCTCACCACCGAGTAGAGTAGACACTGAAGCTTTCTTT. V usage is TRBV18 and J usage is TRBJ1-1; D unresolved. This CDR3 has 15 residues. The ends were cut back, 0 bases at V and 3 bases at J, with 11 bases in the middle. Germline V gives CDR1 KGHSH, CDR2 LQKENI.

This chain links TRBV5-1 with TRBJ1-5, with unresolved D. The CDR3 loop spans 14 amino acids. Germline lookup yields CDR1 SGHRS and CDR2 YFSETQ. V gave up 0 bases and J gave up 4 bases, with 8 bases separating them. CDR3 bases: TGCGCCAGCAGCTTGGTTCGGGGTAATCAGCCCCAGCATTTT. Its translation: CASSLVRGNQPQHF. Using reference TRBV5-1 and TRBJ1-5 for the parts outside the CDR3, the full variable domain is KAGVTQTPRYLIKTRGQQVTLSCSPISGHRSVSWYQQTPGQGLQFLFEYFSETQRNKGNFPGRFSGRQFSNSRSEMNVSTLELGDSALYLCASSLVRGNQPQHFGDGTRLSIL.

V and J are TRBV15 and TRBJ1-2; D is unclear. The CDR3 is made up of 12 amino acids. Germline V gene sequence: CDR1 LNHNV, CDR2 YYDKDF (reference sequence). The ends were cut back, 0 bases at V and 7 bases at J, with 6 bases in the middle. The CDR3 here is CATSRDSSGYTF. The CDR3 bases are TGTGCCACCAGCAGAGATAGTTCTGGCTACACCTTC.

The table lists this clone with a few counts. The chain has TRBV5-1 and TRBJ2-1, with 14 nucleotides matching TRBD2. The CDR3 runs to 18 residues. The V and J ends lost 0 bases and 8 bases, in that order; junction bases with no gene match: 10. Germline loops: CDR1 SGHRS, CDR2 YFSETQ. The CDR3 loop reads CASSLGRLAGGLWDEQFF. In DNA, the CDR3 is TGCGCCAGCAGCTTGGGTCGACTAGCGGGGGGGCTTTGGGATGAGCAGTTCTTC.

With regard to this clone: One end of the junction does not line up with germline, which may come from a read error. This chain joins TRBV27 and TRBJ2-4, with a possible D match to TRBD1 (7 bases). The CDR3 consists of 16 residues. CDR1 is MNHEY, CDR2 SMNVEV, per germline (reference sequence). The CDR3 loop reads CASSQQGGSAKNSQYF. CDR3 nucleotides: TGTGCCAGCAGTCAGCAGGGGGGATCGGCCAAAAACAGTCAGTACTTC.

With respect to this clone: The junction does not match germline at one end; this may be a read error. In DNA, the CDR3 is TGTGCCAGCAGCCCAGACAGTCCGTACTCTGGGGCCAACGGCCTGACTTTC. Translating gives CASSPDSPYSGANGLTF. The chain couples TRBV5-6 to TRBJ2-6; D might be TRBD1 (5 bases). The CDR3 contains 17 residues. Germline V gene lookup returns CDR1 SGHDT and CDR2 YYEEEE.

This chain uses TRBV4-3 with TRBJ2-7; perhaps TRBD1 as D (5 bases). The CDR3 extends over 13 amino acids. With 1 base removed from V and 2 bases from J, the gap between germline ends came to 6 bases. Germline V CDR1 and CDR2: LGHNA, YSLEER. CDR3 loop: CASSQGGAYEQYF. CDR3 DNA sequence: TGCGCCAGCAGCCAAGGGGGCGCCTACGAGCAGTACTTC.

The chain recombines TRBV7-9 with TRBJ2-1; TRBD1 agrees at 8 bases. Per germline, CDR1 SEHNR and CDR2 FQNEAQ (reference sequence). The V gene end was trimmed by 1 base and the J gene end by 10 bases; junction bases not matched to a gene: 6. There are 14 residues in the CDR3. The CDR3 reads CASSLVGNRGEQFF. CDR3 nucleotide sequence: TGTGCCAGCAGCTTAGTGGGGAACAGGGGGGAGCAGTTCTTC.

This clone was found once. The chain recombines TRBV30 with TRBJ2-1; 7 bases match TRBD2. V lost 3 bases, J lost 2 bases, and 1 base stayed unmatched. The length of the CDR3 is 13 residues. The germline V gene encodes CDR1 GTSNPN and CDR2 SVGIG (reference sequence). This CDR3 reads CAWSSGAYNEQFF. For the CDR3, the DNA is TGTGCCTGGAGCAGCGGGGCCTACAATGAGCAGTTCTTC.

This clone has just a few counts. This chain joins TRBV28 and TRBJ2-7, with D perhaps matching TRBD2 (5 bases). Germline V lookup: CDR1 MDHEN, CDR2 SYDVKM. The CDR3 is 14 residues long. Trimming took 3 bases from V and 2 from J, leaving 11 bases between them. CDR3 amino acids: CASSFSGIPYEQYF. In DNA form, the CDR3 reads TGTGCCAGCAGTTTCTCGGGAATCCCCTACGAGCAGTACTTC.

On this clone: Within the sample, other DNA sequences also encode this same CDR3. The rearrangement joins TRBV5-1 to TRBJ2-1; D remains unclear. Trimming left V 0 bases short and J 0 bases short, with 7 bases between. CDR1 and CDR2 (germline): SGHRS, YFSETQ. The CDR3 totals 15 residues. The CDR3 bases are TGCGCCAGCAGCTTGGTGCGTAGCTCCTACAATGAGCAGTTCTTC. Protein sequence: CASSLVRSSYNEQFF.